This TCR beta chain emerged from a study of shared clonotypes between healthy human individuals. General study results and limits: Naive CD4 clonotype sharing across a handful of donors was about 5%.

This clone was seen a single time. The antigen is undetermined. The CDR3 spans 15 residues. CDR1 SGHTA and CDR2 FQGNSA come from the germline V gene. The trim removed 4 bases at V and 5 bases at J, leaving 6 bases unmatched. Each cell subset's genomic DNA was divided evenly among several immunoSEQ plates. TCRdb keeps only in-frame clones here, not all; method: immunoSEQ multiplex PCR. The table records 2 million or so clones, about 95% of them present only once. The genes are TRBV7-2 and TRBJ2-1, with 9 nucleotides matching TRBD1. Sequenced input: naive CD4+ T cells sorted from blood. As to subset: CD45RA+ positively selected. The receptor's source is a man younger than 30 in good health. CDR3 coding DNA: TGTGCCAGCAGCTACTCCGGGACAGGGAACAATGAGCAGTTCTTC. Its protein is CASSYSGTGNNEQFF.